The rows below give T cell receptor beta chains drawn from one sample of a study of identical twins. TCRdb reprocessed the 5' RACE reads with MiXCR, giving one entry per CDR3 protein. Here the sample spans under 1 million distinct CDR3 sequences, around an eighth being singletons. The data were also submitted as part of a second study, on yellow fever vaccine responses in identical twins.

Source material: PBMCs. The receptors were sampled from a woman under 30 in good health. Both conserved end residues are part of each CDR3. The D gene is left open where the match is weak. Clone size appears in some rows only: once, few, many, or a class for an expanded clone.

>TRBJ1-1|TRBV3-1|13|few|NA
TGTGCCAGCAGGGGCAGAAAGAACACTGAAGCTTTCTTT
CASRGRKNTEAFF
>TRBJ2-1|TRBV6-1|15|few|TRBD1
TGTGCCAGCACCTCCCTTGGACAGGGTAATAATGAGCAGTTCTTC
CASTSLGQGNNEQFF
>TRBJ1-4|TRBV15|15|NA|NA
TGTGCCACCAGCAGAGACAGTGATGGGAATGAAAAACTGTTTTTT
CATSRDSDGNEKLFF
>TRBJ1-2|TRBV6-5|15|NA|TRBD1
TGTGCCAGCAGTTACCGACAGGGGCCAGGCTATGGCTACACCTTC
CASSYRQGPGYGYTF
>TRBJ2-7|TRBV6-2/TRBV6-3|13|NA|NA
TGTGCCAGCAGAAATAGCGGCCTCTACGAGCAGTACTTC
CASRNSGLYEQYF
>TRBJ2-1|TRBV6-1|14|many|TRBD2
TGTGCCAGCGGGGGGCTAGCGGGAGGCAATGAGCAGTTCTTC
CASGGLAGGNEQFF
>TRBJ1-1|TRBV5-1|13|few|NA
TGCGCCAGCAGCTTGGCCCATGGCAGGAGAGCTTTCTTT
CASSLAHGRRAFF
>TRBJ2-3|TRBV6-5|19|many|TRBD2
TGTGCCAGCAGTTACTCGAATGGTAGCGGGACGGTTCGAGCAGATACGCAGTATTTT
CASSYSNGSGTVRADTQYF
>TRBJ2-7|TRBV12-3/TRBV12-4|12|few|TRBD1
TGTGCCAGCAGGGCAGGGGGCTACGAGCAGTACTTC
CASRAGGYEQYF
>TRBJ2-2|TRBV12-3/TRBV12-4|14|many|NA
TGTGCCACCGAGTTGGGGACTCACACCGGGGAGCTGTTTTTT
CATELGTHTGELFF
>TRBJ2-7|TRBV5-1|15|few|NA
TGCGCCAGCAACGGTTACCCGGATCTCAAATCGGAGCAGTACTTC
CASNGYPDLKSEQYF
>TRBJ2-1|TRBV6-1|14|NA|NA
TGTGCCAGCACAGGGACGACCTCTCGCAATGAGCAGTTCTTC
CASTGTTSRNEQFF
>TRBJ2-2|TRBV20-1|13|many|NA
TGCAGTGCCCGCAGCGATGCCACCGGGGAGCTGTTTTTT
CSARSDATGELFF
>TRBJ1-1|TRBV7-9|14|NA|TRBD1
TGTGCCAGCAGCCTGACAGGGGTGCACACTGAAGCTTTCTTT
CASSLTGVHTEAFF
>TRBJ2-1|TRBV7-9|17|few|TRBD2
TGTGCCAGCAATCCCGGGACTAGCGGGGTTCTTTACAATGAGCAGTTCTTC
CASNPGTSGVLYNEQFF
>TRBJ2-7|TRBV20-1|14|few|NA
TGCAGTGCTAGCCCGGCAGGGGAAGGCGACGAGCAGTACTTC
CSASPAGEGDEQYF
>TRBJ2-5|TRBV10-3|15|few|NA
TGTGCCATCAGTGAGTCGATTGGGGGCAGGGAGACCCAGTACTTC
CAISESIGGRETQYF
>TRBJ1-2|TRBV6-1|14|few|NA
TGTGCCAGCAGTCCGAGACAGAGGCACTATGGCTACACCTTC
CASSPRQRHYGYTF
>TRBJ2-1|TRBV10-3|16|NA|TRBD1
TGTGCCATCAGCCTAAAGACGGGACAGCCCTACAATGAGCAGTTCTTC
CAISLKTGQPYNEQFF
>TRBJ1-1|TRBV5-1|12|many|NA
TGCGCCAGCAGCAGGGGACGGCTAGAAGCTTTCTTT
CASSRGRLEAFF
>TRBJ1-6|TRBV19|15|few|TRBD1
TGTGCCAGTAGTATTCGGACAGGGGACAATTCACCCCTCCACTTT
CASSIRTGDNSPLHF
>TRBJ2-6|TRBV3-1|15|NA|NA
TGTGCCAGCAGCCAAGTTGGGACTGGGGCCAACGTCCTGACTTTC
CASSQVGTGANVLTF
>TRBJ2-1|TRBV15|17|few|NA
TGTGCCACCAGCAGAAACCACCCTAGCACGGACAACAATGAGCAGTTCTTC
CATSRNHPSTDNNEQFF
>TRBJ2-1|TRBV7-9|13|few|NA
TGTGCCAGCAGCTTAGCGGGACCCGATGAGCAGTTCTTC
CASSLAGPDEQFF
>TRBJ2-1|TRBV20-1|16|NA|TRBD2
TGCAGTGCTAGAGATCGGACTAGCGGGAGTATCAATGAGCAGTTCTTC
CSARDRTSGSINEQFF
>TRBJ2-7|TRBV6-5|15|NA|NA
TGTGCCAGCAGTTACTCGGAATGTGGCTCCTACGAGCAGTACTTC
CASSYSECGSYEQYF